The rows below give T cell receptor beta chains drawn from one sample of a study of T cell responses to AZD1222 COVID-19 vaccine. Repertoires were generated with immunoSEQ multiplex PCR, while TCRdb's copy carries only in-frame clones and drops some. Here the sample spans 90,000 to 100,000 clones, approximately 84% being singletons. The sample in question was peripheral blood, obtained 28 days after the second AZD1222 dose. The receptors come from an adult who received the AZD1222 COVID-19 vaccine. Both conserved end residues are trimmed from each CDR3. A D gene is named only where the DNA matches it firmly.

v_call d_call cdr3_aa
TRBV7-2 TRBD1 ASSVAPGGNYGYT
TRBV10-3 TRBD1 AISGGRGERDTEAF
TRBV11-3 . ASSLEGSYEQY
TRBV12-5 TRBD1 ASGFGTGLDEQY
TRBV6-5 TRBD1 ASSIQGVTNEKLF
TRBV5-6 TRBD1 ASSSTGGSNQPQH
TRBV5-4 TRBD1 ASSLAGTATGELF
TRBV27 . ASTKVLNSPLH
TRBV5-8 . ASSLGAGVYNEQF
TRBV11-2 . ASSLDLGQPQH
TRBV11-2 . ASSLFPGEGYNEQF
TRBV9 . ASSADRRYDYT
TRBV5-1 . ASSFRGWNEQF
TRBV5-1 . ASGTGPEFGEQF
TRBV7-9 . ASSLVGYEQY
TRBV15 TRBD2 ATSRGHGLAGSTDTQY
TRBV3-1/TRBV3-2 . ASRPAGAEAF
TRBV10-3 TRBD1 AIGQGLETQY
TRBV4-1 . ASSPLDPRQQF
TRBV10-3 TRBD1 AISSGTGVRTDTQY
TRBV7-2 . ASSGGLGGDEKLF
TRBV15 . ATSRGVQGMHEQY
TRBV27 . ASSPRTYGYGYT
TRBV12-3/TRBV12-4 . AVTGLENTEAF
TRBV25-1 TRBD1 ASSESGTGKGTSPLH
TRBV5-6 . ASSLVHSPLH
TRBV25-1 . ASSELGRQTGANVLT
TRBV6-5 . ASSYASDGYGYT
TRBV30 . AWSAPTGWELF
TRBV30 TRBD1 AWSARQGPGSPLH
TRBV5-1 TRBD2 ASSPRTSGAYEQY
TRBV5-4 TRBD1 ASSPQGSLNTEAF
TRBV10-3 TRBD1 AISPTGGAPGYT
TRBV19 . ASSIRPDSGNTIY
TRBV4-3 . ASSQELLEWATGNTGELF
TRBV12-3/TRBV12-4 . ASKSSTFNEQY
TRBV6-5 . ASSSPGGGTGNEQF
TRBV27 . ASSAGQTPNSPLH
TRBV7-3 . ASSLDGNYGYT
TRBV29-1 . SVLLVQDAGYT
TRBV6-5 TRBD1 ASSLQGARGNTIY
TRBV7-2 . ASSHYNQPQH
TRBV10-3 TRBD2 AISDPPGLAYEQY
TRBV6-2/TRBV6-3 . ASSPPAQPQH
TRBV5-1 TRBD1 ASSSGGQGYDTQY
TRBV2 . ASSPFQRQLGTGELF
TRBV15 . ATSRASGGGSDTQY
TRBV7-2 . ASSLVVSRVSYNEQF
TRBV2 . ASSATATVLQPQH
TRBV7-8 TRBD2 ASILRSSGGRNEQF
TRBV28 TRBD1 ASSPDQGAFDQPQH
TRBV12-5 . ASGLSAAYGPTGELF
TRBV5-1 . ASIPTWSGELF
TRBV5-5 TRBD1 ASSLTGGHYGYT
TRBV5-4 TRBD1 ASSLGQGGTEAF
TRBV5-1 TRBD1 ASSPLQTGYSRSDTQY
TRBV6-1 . ASRSSEQETQY
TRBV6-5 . ASRRDGGWYGYT